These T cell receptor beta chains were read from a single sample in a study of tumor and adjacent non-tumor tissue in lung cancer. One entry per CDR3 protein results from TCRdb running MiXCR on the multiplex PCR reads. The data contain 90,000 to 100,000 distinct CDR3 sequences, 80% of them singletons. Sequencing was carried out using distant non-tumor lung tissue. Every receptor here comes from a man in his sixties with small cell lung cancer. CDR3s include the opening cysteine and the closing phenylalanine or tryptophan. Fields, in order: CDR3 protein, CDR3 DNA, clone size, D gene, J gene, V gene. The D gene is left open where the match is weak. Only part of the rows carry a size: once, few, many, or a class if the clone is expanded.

cdr3_aa: CAWGTDSYQPQHF; cdr3_nt: TGTGCCTGGGGAACGGACAGCTATCAGCCCCAGCATTTT; clone_size: many; d_call: NA; j_call: TRBJ1-5; v_call: TRBV30
cdr3_aa: CASRRTGDDEQYF; cdr3_nt: TGTGCCAGCAGGCGGACAGGGGATGACGAGCAGTACTTC; clone_size: many; d_call: TRBD1; j_call: TRBJ2-7; v_call: TRBV11-3
cdr3_aa: CAWTSGSTDTRYF; cdr3_nt: TGTGCCTGGACTAGCGGGAGCACAGATACGCGGTATTTT; clone_size: NA; d_call: TRBD2; j_call: TRBJ2-3; v_call: TRBV30
cdr3_aa: CSASAGSSYEQYF; cdr3_nt: TGCAGTGCTAGCGCGGGAAGCTCATACGAGCAGTACTTC; clone_size: NA; d_call: NA; j_call: TRBJ2-7; v_call: TRBV20-1
cdr3_aa: CASGSLAGGYNEQFF; cdr3_nt: TGTGCCAGCGGCTCTCTAGCGGGAGGCTACAATGAGCAGTTCTTC; clone_size: NA; d_call: TRBD2; j_call: TRBJ2-1; v_call: TRBV7-3
cdr3_aa: CASSTQRRTGNTIYF; cdr3_nt: TGTGCCAGCAGTACCCAGAGGAGGACAGGAAACACCATATATTTT; clone_size: NA; d_call: NA; j_call: TRBJ1-3; v_call: TRBV28
cdr3_aa: CASSYSGGRETQYF; cdr3_nt: TGTGCCAGCAGTTACAGCGGGGGGCGTGAGACCCAGTACTTC; clone_size: NA; d_call: TRBD2; j_call: TRBJ2-5; v_call: TRBV6-5
cdr3_aa: CASNYLSSGTAHEQYF; cdr3_nt: TGTGCCAGCAACTACCTCTCTTCCGGGACTGCGCACGAGCAGTACTTC; clone_size: NA; d_call: NA; j_call: TRBJ2-7; v_call: TRBV11-1
cdr3_aa: CVSGRMNEKLFF; cdr3_nt: TGTGTGAGCGGCCGGATGAATGAAAAACTGTTTTTT; clone_size: NA; d_call: NA; j_call: TRBJ1-4; v_call: TRBV6-5
cdr3_aa: CASSLMDRQGTRYF; cdr3_nt: TGTGCCAGCAGTTTAATGGACAGGCAAGGGACCCGGTACTTC; clone_size: NA; d_call: TRBD1; j_call: TRBJ2-5; v_call: TRBV12-3/TRBV12-4
cdr3_aa: CASSLTPGQNSLLHF; cdr3_nt: TGTGCCAGCAGCCTAACTCCAGGACAGAATTCACTCCTCCACTTT; clone_size: NA; d_call: NA; j_call: TRBJ1-6; v_call: TRBV11-2
cdr3_aa: CASSPPGGRANGQFF; cdr3_nt: TGTGCCAGCAGTCCCCCAGGTGGGAGGGCCAATGGGCAGTTCTTC; clone_size: NA; d_call: TRBD2; j_call: TRBJ2-1; v_call: TRBV12-3/TRBV12-4
cdr3_aa: CASSQGMSKCQHF; cdr3_nt: TGCGCCAGCAGCCAGGGGATGTCTAAGTGCCAGCATTTT; clone_size: NA; d_call: NA; j_call: TRBJ1-5; v_call: TRBV4-1
cdr3_aa: CASDDRDNYGYTF; cdr3_nt: TGTGCCAGCGACGACAGGGATAACTATGGCTACACCTTC; clone_size: medium-sized; d_call: TRBD1; j_call: TRBJ1-2; v_call: TRBV11-2
cdr3_aa: CTSSVHFSGSQETQYF; cdr3_nt: TGCACCAGCAGTGTCCATTTTAGCGGGAGCCAAGAGACCCAGTACTTC; clone_size: NA; d_call: TRBD2; j_call: TRBJ2-5; v_call: TRBV6-1
cdr3_aa: CAGSQAGVFDTQYF; cdr3_nt: TGCGCCGGCAGCCAAGCCGGAGTATTCGATACGCAGTATTTT; clone_size: NA; d_call: NA; j_call: TRBJ2-3; v_call: TRBV4-1
cdr3_aa: CDSSLIQGADTQYF; cdr3_nt: TGTGACAGCAGCTTAATTCAGGGGGCAGATACGCAATATTTT; clone_size: NA; d_call: TRBD1; j_call: TRBJ2-3; v_call: TRBV11-2
cdr3_aa: CAISPGTSAPGELFF; cdr3_nt: TGTGCCATCAGTCCCGGGACTAGCGCGCCCGGGGAGCTGTTTTTT; clone_size: NA; d_call: TRBD2; j_call: TRBJ2-2; v_call: TRBV12-3/TRBV12-4